This note documents a single T cell receptor beta chain sequence. Its matching antigen is unknown. The number of samples from each patient was between 1 and 8, taken pretreatment and on-treatment. These data come from a study of PD-L1 blockade in urothelial cancer. The overall study: Blood samples contained a median around 140,000 T cells. Overall study findings and caveats: Expansion of tumor-associated blood clones at 3 weeks was greater in durable-benefit patients.

The assay was immunoSEQ multiplex PCR, and TCRdb's table has in-frame clones only and misses some. The sample has about 91,000 clones; roughly 90% are singletons. The origin of this receptor is a man in his fifties or sixties with urothelial cancer. Sequenced here: PBMCs, sampled around atezolizumab (anti-PD-L1) treatment.

In DNA, the CDR3 is TGTGCCAGCAGCTTACTTGGGCTCGGCTACAATGAGCAGTTCTTC. Encoded protein: CASSLLGLGYNEQFF. The J gene is TRBJ2-1, the V gene TRBV7-2; D is undetermined. Looked up from germline, CDR1 is SGHTA and CDR2 is FQGNSA. The ends were cut back, 2 bases at V and 3 bases at J, with 11 bases in the middle. CDR3 length: 15 residues.